The next 5 T cell receptor beta chains were all read from a single sample in a study of technical replicates of blood from several donors. Sequenced by immunoSEQ multiplex PCR; TCRdb stores in-frame clones only, minus some. In the table there are about 44,000 clones, 95% to 97% of which are singletons. The specimen was T cells isolated from PBMCs. These TCRs come from a human donor in good health.

The chain carries TRBV7-3 and TRBJ2-7, with a tentative D call TRBD2 (5 bases). Germline V gene lookup returns CDR1 SGHTA and CDR2 FQGTGA. V was cut by 2 bases and J by 1 base, with 12 bases left in between. The CDR3 length is 15 residues. Written as DNA, the CDR3 is TGTGCCAGCAGCTTATCCCCAGGAGGTTCCTACGAGCAGTACTTC. Translating it yields CASSLSPGGSYEQYF.

The V call is TRBV11-2, the J call TRBJ2-7; 10 bases map to TRBD2. The germline CDR1 and CDR2 sequences are SGHAT and FQNNGV. CDR3 length equals 13 residues. The V and J ends lost 5 bases and 10 bases, in that order; junction bases with no gene match: 8. In DNA form, the CDR3 reads TGTGCCAGCAGCCCCTCAGCGGGAGGGGCCCAGTACTTC. It yields the protein CASSPSAGGAQYF. The full variable domain, in which reference TRBV11-2 and TRBJ2-7 provide the parts outside the CDR3, is EAGVAQSPRYKIIEKRQSVAFWCNPISGHATLYWYQQILGQGPKLLIQFQNNGVVDDSQLPKDRFSAERLKGVDSTLKIQPAKLEDSAVYLCASSPSAGGAQYFGPGTRLTVT.

The rearrangement links TRBV19 to TRBJ2-7; 10 positions agree with TRBD2. V trimming: 5 bases; J trimming: 4 bases; junction bases outside the gene matches: 5. Germline CDR1 LNHDA, CDR2 SQIVND (reference sequence). This CDR3 region has 14 residues. CDR3 sequence: CASSGGTSAYEQYF. The CDR3 coding sequence is TGTGCCAGTAGTGGAGGGACTAGCGCGTACGAGCAGTACTTC.

V usage is TRBV4-1 and J usage is TRBJ1-1, with 8 positions matching TRBD1. V lost 0 bases to trimming and J lost 2 bases; unmatched junction nucleotides: 14. The CDR3 sequence is 19 residues long. CDR1 and CDR2 from the germline V gene are MGHRA and YSYEKL. This CDR3 is CASSQDMERQGHLNTEAFF. The CDR3 bases are TGCGCCAGCAGCCAAGATATGGAGAGACAGGGGCACTTAAACACTGAAGCTTTCTTT.

The gene calls are TRBV12-5 and TRBJ2-5; possible D gene TRBD2, 5 bases. Between the trimmed V and J ends, which lost 5 bases and 2 bases, there was a span of 18 bases. The CDR3 sequence is 16 residues long. The germline V gene encodes CDR1 LGHNT and CDR2 FRNRAP. In DNA, the CDR3 is TGTGCTAGTGGTACCTGGAGAAACGGGGATCAAGAGACCCAGTACTTC. Protein: CASGTWRNGDQETQYF.